Listed here are 3 T cell receptor beta chains from one sample, sequenced in a study of control samples from healthy donors and cancer patients. Clones were sequenced by immunoSEQ multiplex PCR, and TCRdb holds only the in-frame ones, with some missing. This sample yields about 44,000 clones, of which around 87% are seen a single time; roughly a tenth belongs to the top ten. Input material: PBMCs. The receptors derive from a woman aged 60-70 years with lung cancer.

This clone has a single count. The rearrangement uses TRBV19 and TRBJ2-3; weak D call: TRBD1 (6 bases). The CDR3 covers 16 residues. V gave up 2 bases and J gave up 2 bases, with 14 bases separating them. Germline V gene data show CDR1 as LNHDA and CDR2 as SQIVND (reference sequence). The CDR3 loop is CASSISQGPFTDTQYF. CDR3 DNA sequence: TGTGCCAGTAGTATAAGTCAGGGGCCCTTCACAGATACGCAGTATTTT. The full variable domain, its missing parts supplied by reference TRBV19 and TRBJ2-3, is DGGITQSPKYLFRKEGQNVTLSCEQNLNHDAMYWYRQDPGQGLRLIYYSQIVNDFQKGDIAEGYSVSREKKESFPLTVTSAQKNPTAFYLCASSISQGPFTDTQYFGPGTRLTVL.

The chain couples TRBV3-1 (or the pseudogene TRBV3-2) to TRBJ2-3, with D uncertain. This CDR3 spans 14 amino acids. Germline CDR1 reads LGHDT; CDR2 reads YNNKEL (reference sequence). V was shortened by 4 bases and J by 4 bases, with 12 bases between the two germline ends. The CDR3 DNA is TGTGCCAGCAGCCCCCATCCCGACGCAGATACGCAGTATTTT. The encoded protein is CASSPHPDADTQYF.

The V gene is TRBV2, the J gene TRBJ2-5; 7 positions agree with TRBD2. CDR1 SNHLY and CDR2 FYNNEI come from the germline V gene. The J segment lost 3 bases and the V segment lost 7 bases, leaving 5 bases of the junction unmatched. The CDR3 length is 13 residues. CDR3 loop: CASTRTRKETQYF. For the CDR3, the DNA is TGTGCCAGCACGAGGACTAGAAAAGAGACCCAGTACTTC.